This TCR beta chain was profiled in a study of CD8 T cells in Susac syndrome. The TEMRA cells underwent FACS enrichment, while the CD8+ and CD4+ T cells underwent negative isolation. Roughly 0.45 to 1 ug RNA was reverse transcribed with random hexamers. Amplification of the TCR beta CDR3 was carried out by immunoSEQ multiplex PCR, which spanned a total of 54 Vbeta and 13 Jbeta segments. One entry per CDR3 protein results from TCRdb running MiXCR on the immunoSEQ multiplex PCR reads. The profile shows 150,000 or so distinct CDR3 sequences, roughly 93% of them singletons. CDR3 length equals 14 residues. Germline CDR1 DFQATT, CDR2 SNEGSKA (reference sequence). Trimming took 0 bases from V and 4 from J, leaving 12 bases between them.

Sequenced input: CD4+ T cells from PBMCs. The gene calls are TRBV20-1 and TRBJ1-2; D is unresolved. The receptor was derived from a human donor in good health. The CDR3 nucleotides read TGCAGTGCTAGAGATGCCGTTTGGACCTATGGCTACACCTTC. Protein sequence: CSARDAVWTYGYTF.